This T cell receptor (beta chain) was sequenced for a study of T cells in Graves' hyperthyroidism and ophthalmopathy. Study background: Peripheral blood draws took place at initial diagnosis, ahead of any treatment. Findings and caveats of the study: Ophthalmopathy got predicted by the model a median 6.5 months before its onset. Peripheral blood also featured most of the thyroid clonotypes expanded above 0.001.

Amplification of TCR beta CDR3 regions used RNA as the template. HTBI primers were used for first-round RT-PCR of the TCR CDR3. TCRdb used MiXCR to reprocess the multiplex PCR reads, holding one entry per CDR3 protein. This sample has under 400,000 distinct CDR3 sequences, with about 18% found just once. Note on this clonotype: The antigen is undetermined.

Germline V lookup: CDR1 SGHRS, CDR2 YFSETQ. V was shortened by 1 base and J by 4 bases, with 11 bases between the two germline ends. The length of the CDR3 is 14 residues. The sequence was obtained from a woman aged 45 to 65 with Graves' hyperthyroidism. The chain employs TRBV5-1 and TRBJ2-5; weak D call: TRBD2 (6 bases). The sequencing input was blood. The CDR3 DNA reads as TGCGCCAGCAGCTTGACGGGGGTACGAGAGACCCAGTACTTC. Translating gives CASSLTGVRETQYF. Combining the CDR3 with reference TRBV5-1 and TRBJ2-5 gives the whole variable domain KAGVTQTPRYLIKTRGQQVTLSCSPISGHRSVSWYQQTPGQGLQFLFEYFSETQRNKGNFPGRFSGRQFSNSRSEMNVSTLELGDSALYLCASSLTGVRETQYFGPGTRLLVL.